The source of this T cell receptor beta chain is a study of PD-L1 blockade in urothelial cancer. Study at large: Bladder-origin urothelial cancer in males covered most of the roughly 29 patients. Prior chemotherapy ranged from 0 to 3 regimens per patient. Findings of the study overall: Improved survival was predicted by pretreatment blood TCR clonality below the median.

Regarding this clone: What it binds is unknown.

Sequencing used immunoSEQ multiplex PCR; TCRdb keeps in-frame clones, though not all of them. The sample records around 110,000 clones, 75% to 90% being singletons. Sample time point: peripheral blood 6 weeks after treatment start. Germline CDR1 SEHNR, CDR2 FQNEAQ (reference sequence). This CDR3 contains 14 residues. The V and J ends lost 0 bases and 2 bases respectively, with 7 bases between them. This receptor was obtained from a man between 60 and 70 years old with urothelial cancer. Sequencing used PBMCs, obtained around atezolizumab (anti-PD-L1) treatment. V and J are TRBV7-9 and TRBJ2-5; D gene unclear. CDR3 DNA: TGTGCCAGCAGCTTAGCCGTCGGGCAAGAGACCCAGTACTTC. Translation: CASSLAVGQETQYF.